These T cell receptor beta chains were read from a single sample in a study of T cells after yellow fever vaccination. TCRdb ran MiXCR on the 5' RACE reads and lists one entry per CDR3 protein. The sample lists approximately 27,000 distinct CDR3 sequences; under 5.5% were seen once. Sequencing was performed on PBMCs, either bulk or a sorted T-cell subset (CD4+, CD8+, memory, or dextramer-sorted; not recorded which), taken 15 days after the yellow fever booster vaccination. These receptors all stem from a young man who received the YFV17D yellow fever vaccine. The CDR3 runs from the conserved cysteine through the conserved F or W. The D gene is left open where the match is weak. Expanded clones get a size class; other rows say once, few or many, or leave the size out.

d_gene	j_gene	v_gene	abundance	CDR3aa	CDR3nt
-	TRBJ1-2	TRBV6-5	many	CASSYSDYRSTNYGYTF	TGTGCCAGCAGTTACTCGGATTACAGGAGTACTAACTATGGCTACACCTTC
TRBD2	TRBJ2-1	TRBV7-3	few	CASSKEGLAGVEQFF	TGTGCCAGCAGCAAGGAGGGACTAGCGGGAGTTGAGCAGTTCTTC
-	TRBJ2-2	TRBV6-5	many	CASSRIASGTGELFF	TGTGCCAGCAGTCGGATCGCGAGCGGCACCGGGGAGCTGTTTTTT
-	TRBJ1-1	TRBV5-1	many	CASSFGGNTEAFF	TGCGCCAGCAGCTTCGGGGGGAACACTGAAGCTTTCTTT
-	TRBJ2-2	TRBV20-1	many	CSARASSGTGELFF	TGCAGTGCTAGAGCCAGCTCGGGTACCGGGGAGCTGTTTTTT
TRBD2	TRBJ2-3	TRBV11-2	many	CASSPGLAGGQDTQYF	TGTGCCAGCAGCCCGGGACTAGCGGGAGGGCAAGATACGCAGTATTTT
TRBD2	TRBJ2-7	TRBV7-6	many	CASSFPIAGGEQYF	TGTGCCAGCAGCTTCCCAATAGCGGGAGGCGAGCAGTACTTC
-	TRBJ2-2	TRBV6-2/TRBV6-3	many	CASSYSSVVPGELFF	TGTGCCAGCAGTTACTCGTCAGTGGTCCCCGGGGAGCTGTTTTTT
TRBD2	TRBJ2-7	TRBV7-9	many	CASTPLGTTTLEQYF	TGTGCCAGCACCCCGCTCGGGACTACCACCTTGGAGCAGTACTTC
TRBD1	TRBJ1-1	TRBV20-1	many	CSARTGVSEAFF	TGCAGTGCTAGGACAGGGGTGTCTGAAGCTTTCTTT
TRBD2	TRBJ2-2	TRBV7-2	many	CASSLLAGGPSTGELFF	TGTGCCAGCAGCTTACTAGCGGGAGGGCCAAGCACCGGGGAGCTGTTTTTT
-	TRBJ2-3	TRBV4-2	many	CASSQEGDTQYF	TGTGCCAGCAGCCAAGAAGGGGATACGCAGTATTTT
TRBD2	TRBJ2-1	TRBV4-3	many	CASSQERGTSSYNEQFF	TGCGCCAGCAGCCAAGAGAGGGGGACTAGCTCCTACAATGAGCAGTTCTTC
-	TRBJ2-5	TRBV19	few	CASSRRDNQETQYF	TGTGCCAGTAGTCGACGGGACAACCAAGAGACCCAGTACTTC
-	TRBJ2-6	TRBV7-2	many	CAAEQSGANVLTF	TGTGCCGCCGAACAGTCTGGGGCCAACGTCCTGACTTTC
-	TRBJ2-7	TRBV6-5	many	CASRSPGGFYEQYF	TGTGCCAGCAGGTCCCCCGGAGGTTTCTACGAGCAGTACTTC
-	TRBJ1-5	TRBV20-1	many	CSASQAMDQPQHF	TGCAGTGCTTCCCAGGCCATGGATCAGCCCCAGCATTTT
TRBD2	TRBJ2-3	TRBV5-1	many	CASSLTWEGLDTQYF	TGCGCCAGCAGCTTGACGTGGGAGGGCCTTGATACGCAGTATTTT
-	TRBJ2-5	TRBV7-6	many	CASSLEGRLGIETQYF	TGTGCCAGCAGCTTAGAAGGAAGGTTAGGTATAGAGACCCAGTACTTC
-	TRBJ2-5	TRBV7-9	many	CASSPVTAGETQYF	TGTGCCAGCAGCCCCGTGACAGCTGGGGAGACCCAGTACTTC
-	TRBJ1-5	TRBV7-2	many	CASSLSLGLQPQHF	TGTGCCAGCAGCTTAAGTCTCGGGCTGCAGCCCCAGCATTTT
TRBD1	TRBJ1-5	TRBV20-1	many	CSAGGQGNNQPQHF	TGCAGTGCGGGGGGACAGGGTAACAATCAGCCCCAGCATTTT
-	TRBJ2-7	TRBV6-6	many	CASNIGHSYEQYF	TGTGCCAGCAATATCGGACACTCCTACGAGCAGTACTTC
TRBD1	TRBJ2-7	TRBV6-5	medium-sized	CASTRGTPGQGNEQYF	TGTGCCAGCACCAGGGGGACTCCGGGACAGGGAAATGAGCAGTACTTC
-	TRBJ1-5	TRBV6-2/TRBV6-3	many	CASRWTENQPQHF	TGTGCCAGCAGGTGGACAGAAAATCAGCCCCAGCATTTT
TRBD1	TRBJ2-7	TRBV20-1	many	CSASGGSYEQYF	TGCAGTGCTTCAGGGGGTTCCTACGAGCAGTACTTC
-	TRBJ2-2	TRBV4-3	many	CASSLNRNTGELFF	TGCGCCAGCAGCCTGAACCGCAACACCGGGGAGCTGTTTTTT
-	TRBJ2-2	TRBV7-8	medium-sized	CASSLAASGELFF	TGTGCCAGCAGCTTAGCGGCGTCCGGGGAGCTGTTTTTT
TRBD2	TRBJ2-3	TRBV5-1	many	CASSLGRASGRATDTQYF	TGCGCCAGCAGCTTGGGTCGGGCTAGCGGGAGGGCCACAGATACGCAGTATTTT
TRBD2	TRBJ2-3	TRBV5-1	many	CASSIGMLAGGPGDTQYF	TGCGCCAGCAGCATTGGAATGCTAGCGGGAGGGCCCGGAGATACGCAGTATTTT
-	TRBJ2-3	TRBV2	many	CASRRTGTTQYF	TGTGCCAGCCGTCGGACGGGGACTACGCAGTATTTT
-	TRBJ2-2	TRBV5-1	many	CASSPGLPGELFF	TGCGCCAGCAGCCCTGGATTACCCGGGGAGCTGTTTTTT
-	TRBJ2-3	TRBV5-1	many	CASSAGTDRYTDTQYF	TGCGCCAGCAGCGCCGGGACGGATCGATACACAGATACGCAGTATTTT
-	TRBJ2-7	TRBV7-2	many	CASSLPGAREQYF	TGTGCCAGCAGCTTACCGGGGGCGCGTGAGCAGTACTTC
-	TRBJ1-2	TRBV25-1	many	CASSFGQTANYGYTF	TGTGCCAGCTCCTTCGGGCAGACAGCTAACTATGGCTACACCTTC
TRBD1	TRBJ2-5	TRBV12-3/TRBV12-4	many	CASTLGGQGKETQYF	TGTGCCAGCACCCTAGGGGGACAGGGTAAAGAGACCCAGTACTTC
-	TRBJ1-1	TRBV7-9	many	CASRLNREDTEAFF	TGTGCCAGCAGGCTTAATAGAGAGGACACTGAAGCTTTCTTT
TRBD2	TRBJ2-3	TRBV7-2	many	CASSPKVVTGGPDTQYF	TGTGCCAGCAGCCCTAAAGTTGTAACGGGAGGACCAGATACGCAGTATTTT
-	TRBJ2-7	TRBV3-1	many	CASSHTSIYEQYF	TGTGCCAGCAGCCATACTAGTATCTACGAGCAGTACTTC
-	TRBJ2-7	TRBV20-1	many	CSASYGAGFYEQYF	TGCAGTGCTAGTTACGGTGCCGGTTTCTACGAGCAGTACTTC
-	TRBJ2-4	TRBV7-2	-	CASSPLGAGLAKNIQYF	TGTGCCAGCAGCCCCCTTGGGGCGGGGCTAGCCAAAAACATTCAGTACTTC
TRBD2	TRBJ2-1	TRBV10-3	many	CAIRDLAGGPNEQFF	TGTGCCATCAGGGATCTAGCGGGAGGGCCCAATGAGCAGTTCTTC
-	TRBJ2-1	TRBV6-1	many	CASSETPNEQFF	TGTGCCAGCAGTGAAACGCCCAATGAGCAGTTCTTC
TRBD1	TRBJ2-1	TRBV12-3/TRBV12-4	many	CASSRRAGGIEQFF	TGTGCCAGCAGCCGCCGGGCAGGGGGCATTGAGCAGTTCTTC
TRBD1	TRBJ1-2	TRBV5-4	many	CASSPTGGNGYTF	TGTGCCAGCAGCCCAACAGGGGGCAACGGCTACACCTTC
TRBD1	TRBJ1-2	TRBV6-5	many	CAAGGYGYTF	TGTGCAGCAGGGGGCTATGGCTACACCTTC
TRBD2	TRBJ2-4	TRBV12-3/TRBV12-4	many	CASSPLSGGQYF	TGTGCCAGCAGCCCACTTTCGGGGGGGCAGTACTTC
-	TRBJ1-6	TRBV12-3/TRBV12-4	many	CASSLGDRDSPLHF	TGTGCCAGCAGTTTAGGGGACCGAGATTCACCCCTCCACTTT